A selection of T cell receptor beta chains follows, all from one sample in a study of T cell clonotyping in hematopoietic cell transplantation. This table comes from immunoSEQ multiplex PCR, and its TCRdb copy is limited to in-frame clones, with some not included. The top ten hold approximately 8.4% of the sample, which has 15,000 to 20,000 clones, 86% seen once. The starting material was peripheral blood mononuclear cells, obtained before stem cell transplant. The receptor set was obtained from a man aged 45-60 years with acute myeloid leukemia. Some clones in this sample may be carry-over from other donors' samples. Each CDR3 is given without its conserved first and last residue.

v_call: TRBV7-6; cdr3_aa: ASSGPGGTEAF
v_call: TRBV28; cdr3_aa: ASSAGLAGSTDTQY
v_call: TRBV19; cdr3_aa: ASSMSGGIDGYT
v_call: TRBV11-2; cdr3_aa: ATSTDMNTEAF
v_call: TRBV28; cdr3_aa: ASSRGGSHYEQY
v_call: TRBV27; cdr3_aa: ASSFGTGRNTGELF
v_call: TRBV4-1; cdr3_aa: ASSHPGASGRYEQY
v_call: TRBV4-3; cdr3_aa: ASSQDADSIKAF
v_call: TRBV29-1; cdr3_aa: SVRDFGQPQH
v_call: TRBV19; cdr3_aa: ASSTHSSTDTQY
v_call: TRBV30; cdr3_aa: AWTAGGGGDTQY
v_call: TRBV28; cdr3_aa: ASSPARKQY
v_call: TRBV7-6; cdr3_aa: ASSLIRTDTQY
v_call: TRBV6-1; cdr3_aa: ASSHYEQY
v_call: TRBV15; cdr3_aa: ATSPRFPAGVRETQY
v_call: TRBV6-5; cdr3_aa: ASSFTQQDPAYGYT
v_call: TRBV7-2; cdr3_aa: ASSLESNIYGYT